The following is a TCR beta chain sequence with its context. The antigen is undetermined. From germline, CDR1 is SGHTA and CDR2 FQGNSA. The V end was cut by 5 bases, the J end by 2 bases, with 5 bases between. This CDR3 has 12 residues. The table came from immunoSEQ multiplex PCR; TCRdb's copy has only in-frame clones and leaves some out. The data show more than 400,000 clones, 80% to 95% seen once. The data belong to a study of Ad26.COV2.S vaccination and SARS-CoV-2 variants. As for the study in general: In the study, Ad26.COV2.S was injected intramuscularly once, or twice 56 days apart. General study points: Recipients given vaccine exceeded placebo recipients in spike-specific TCR breadth.

Treatment denoted: around 19 received Ad26.COV2.S at low or high dose, single or two shots; roughly five received placebo; per-sample allocation not given. Samples came from day 63 after the first vaccine or placebo injection. V is TRBV7-2 and J is TRBJ2-3; D gene uncertain. This sample comprised peripheral blood, obtained in a trial of Ad26.COV2.S vaccine versus placebo. This TCR came from a person between 18 and 60 years old who received the Ad26.COV2.S COVID-19 vaccine or a placebo. The CDR3 DNA sequence: TGTGCCAGCAGCCAGCTCACAGATACGCAGTATTTT. Protein product: CASSQLTDTQYF.